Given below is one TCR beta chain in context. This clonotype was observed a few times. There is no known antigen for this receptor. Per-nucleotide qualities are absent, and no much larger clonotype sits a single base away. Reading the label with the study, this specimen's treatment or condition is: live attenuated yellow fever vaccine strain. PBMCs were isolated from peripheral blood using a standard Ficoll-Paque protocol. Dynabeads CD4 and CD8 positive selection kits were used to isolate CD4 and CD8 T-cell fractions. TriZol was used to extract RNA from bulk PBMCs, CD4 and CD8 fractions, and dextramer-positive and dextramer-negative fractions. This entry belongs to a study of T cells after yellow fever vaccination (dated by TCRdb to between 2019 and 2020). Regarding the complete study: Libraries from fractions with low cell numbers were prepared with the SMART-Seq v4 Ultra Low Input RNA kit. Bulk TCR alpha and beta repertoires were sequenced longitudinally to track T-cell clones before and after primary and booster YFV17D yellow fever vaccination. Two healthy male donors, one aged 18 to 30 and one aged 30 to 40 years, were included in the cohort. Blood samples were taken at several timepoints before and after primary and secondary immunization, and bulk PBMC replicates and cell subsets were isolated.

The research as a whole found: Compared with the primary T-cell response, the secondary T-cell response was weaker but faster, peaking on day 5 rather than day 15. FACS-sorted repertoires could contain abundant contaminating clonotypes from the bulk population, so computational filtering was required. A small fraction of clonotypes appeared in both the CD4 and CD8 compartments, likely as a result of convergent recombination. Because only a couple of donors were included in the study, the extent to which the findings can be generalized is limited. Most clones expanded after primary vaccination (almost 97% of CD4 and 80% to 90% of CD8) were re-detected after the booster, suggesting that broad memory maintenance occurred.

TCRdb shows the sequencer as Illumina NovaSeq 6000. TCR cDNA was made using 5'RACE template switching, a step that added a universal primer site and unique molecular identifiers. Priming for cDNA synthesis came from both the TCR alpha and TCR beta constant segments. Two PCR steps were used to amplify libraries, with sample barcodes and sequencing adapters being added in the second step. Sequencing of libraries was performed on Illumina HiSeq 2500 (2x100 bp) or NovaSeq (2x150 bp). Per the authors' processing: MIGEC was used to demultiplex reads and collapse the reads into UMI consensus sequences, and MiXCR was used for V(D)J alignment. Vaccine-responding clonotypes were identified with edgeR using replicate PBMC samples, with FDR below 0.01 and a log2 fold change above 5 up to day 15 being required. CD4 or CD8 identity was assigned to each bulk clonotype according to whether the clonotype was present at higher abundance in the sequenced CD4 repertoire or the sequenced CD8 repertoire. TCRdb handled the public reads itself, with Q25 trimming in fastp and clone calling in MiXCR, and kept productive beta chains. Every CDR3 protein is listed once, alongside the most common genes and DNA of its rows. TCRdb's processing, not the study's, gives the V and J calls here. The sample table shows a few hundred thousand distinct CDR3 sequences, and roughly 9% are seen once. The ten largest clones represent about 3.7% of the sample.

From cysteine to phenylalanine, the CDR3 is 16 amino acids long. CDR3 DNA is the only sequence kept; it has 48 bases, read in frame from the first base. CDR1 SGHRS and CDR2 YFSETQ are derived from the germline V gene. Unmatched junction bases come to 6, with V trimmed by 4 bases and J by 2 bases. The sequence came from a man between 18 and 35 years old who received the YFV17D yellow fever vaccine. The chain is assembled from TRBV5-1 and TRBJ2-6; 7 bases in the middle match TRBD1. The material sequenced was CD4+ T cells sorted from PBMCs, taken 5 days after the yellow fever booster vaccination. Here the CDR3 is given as CASSPKTGTGANVLTF. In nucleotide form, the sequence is TGCGCCAGCAGCCCTAAGACAGGGACTGGGGCCAACGTCCTGACTTTC.